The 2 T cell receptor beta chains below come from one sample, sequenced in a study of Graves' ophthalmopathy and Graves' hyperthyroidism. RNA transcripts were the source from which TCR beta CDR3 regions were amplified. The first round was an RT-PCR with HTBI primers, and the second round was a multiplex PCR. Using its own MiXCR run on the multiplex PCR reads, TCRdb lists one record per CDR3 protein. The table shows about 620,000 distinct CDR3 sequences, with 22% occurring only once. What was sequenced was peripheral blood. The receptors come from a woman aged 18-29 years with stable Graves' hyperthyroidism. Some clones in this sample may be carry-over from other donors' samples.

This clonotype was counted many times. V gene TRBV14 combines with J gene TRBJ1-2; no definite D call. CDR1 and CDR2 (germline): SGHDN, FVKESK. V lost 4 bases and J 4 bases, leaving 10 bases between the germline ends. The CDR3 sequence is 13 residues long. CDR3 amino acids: CASSPNTLYGYTF. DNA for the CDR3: TGTGCCAGCAGCCCCAATACACTCTATGGCTACACCTTC. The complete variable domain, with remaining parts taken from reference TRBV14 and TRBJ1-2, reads EAGVTQFPSHSVIEKGQTVTLRCDPISGHDNLYWYRRVMGKEIKFLLHFVKESKQDESGMPNNRFLAERTGGTYSTLKVQPAELEDSGVYFCASSPNTLYGYTFGSGTRLTVV.

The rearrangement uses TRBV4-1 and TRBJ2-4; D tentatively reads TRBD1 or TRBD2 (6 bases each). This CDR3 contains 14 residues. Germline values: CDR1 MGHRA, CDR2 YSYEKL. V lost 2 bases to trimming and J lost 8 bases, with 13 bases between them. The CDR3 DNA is TGCGCCAGCAGCCAACGGGGGCTAGAGGACATTCAGTACTTC. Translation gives CASSQRGLEDIQYF.